The 2 T cell receptor beta chains reported below all come from one sample, sequenced in a study of T cells after posttransplantation cyclophosphamide. Repertoires were generated with immunoSEQ multiplex PCR, while TCRdb's copy carries only in-frame clones and drops some. The sample lists approximately 32,000 clones; around nine tenths were seen once. Input material: PBMCs. The receptors stem from a woman between 40 and 50 years old with a blood cancer, CMV-positive, and with a related stem cell donor.

V and J are TRBV11-3 and TRBJ2-1; 8 nucleotides line up with TRBD1. The CDR3 spans 13 residues. J lost 13 bases, V lost 0 bases, and 5 bases had no gene match. CDR1 and CDR2 (germline): SGHNT, YENEEA. CDR3 sequence: CASSLDHGQGQFF. Written as DNA, the CDR3 is TGTGCCAGCAGCTTAGATCACGGACAGGGACAGTTCTTC.

The chain combines TRBV5-4 with TRBJ2-6, with D possibly matching TRBD1 (5 bases). Looked up from germline, CDR1 is SGHNT and CDR2 is YYREEE (reference sequence). The V end lost 5 bases, the J end lost 0 bases, and 12 bases lay between the germline ends. This CDR3 region has 16 residues. CDR3 amino acids: CASRRDQGSGANVLTF. The DNA for the CDR3 is TGTGCCAGCAGACGTGACCAGGGCTCTGGGGCCAACGTCCTGACTTTC. The variable domain in full, with the rest retrieved from reference TRBV5-4 and TRBJ2-6, is ETGVTQSPTHLIKTRGQQVTLRCSSQSGHNTVSWYQQALGQGPQFIFQYYREEENGRGNFPPRFSGLQFPNYSSELNVNALELDDSALYLCASRRDQGSGANVLTFGAGSRLTVL.